The 2 T cell receptor beta chains in this list originate from one sample, sequenced in a study of identical twins. MiXCR, run by TCRdb on the 5' RACE reads, gives a single entry per CDR3 protein. In the table there are 120,000 to 150,000 distinct CDR3 sequences, under 4.5% of which are singletons. The sequenced sample was memory T cells sorted from blood. These receptor sequences come from a young man in good health.

This clonotype was picked up many times. The chain couples TRBV7-6 to TRBJ2-3; 11 positions agree with TRBD1. CDR1 and CDR2 (germline): SGHVS, FNYEAQ. The CDR3 totals 14 residues. V shed 6 bases, J shed 5 bases, and the junction held 4 bases outside the gene matches. CDR3 residues: CASREGQGEDTQYF. Here the CDR3 DNA reads TGTGCCAGCAGGGAGGGACAGGGGGAAGATACGCAGTATTTT.

This clonotype was observed many times. This rearrangement joins TRBV20-1 to TRBJ2-1, with D unclear. CDR1 and CDR2 (germline): DFQATT, SNEGSKA (reference sequence). The ends were cut back, 6 bases at V and 5 bases at J, with 14 bases in the middle. This CDR3 has 13 residues. Here the CDR3 reads CSAQSAANNEQFF. The CDR3 DNA reads TGCAGTGCCCAGTCGGCGGCAAACAATGAGCAGTTCTTC.